This record looks at one TCR beta chain sequence and its context. Its antigen is undetermined. As every portion of the isolated RNA was reverse transcribed, the sequencing read expressed TCRB transcripts. The assay was immunoSEQ multiplex PCR, and TCRdb's table has in-frame clones only and misses some. The data show around 140,000 clones, 9% seen once. The germline V gene has CDR1 SQVTM and CDR2 ANQGSEA. The CDR3 is 14 amino acids. The V gene end was trimmed by 4 bases and the J gene end by 5 bases; junction bases not matched to a gene: 7. This entry is derived from a study of beta chain features in type 1 diabetes. Study results and caveats: A potential PCR bias toward shorter templates would be equal in patient and control samples. Shorter TCRB CDR3s, moderately but significantly so, were found in Type 1 diabetes patients in all four CD4+ subsets.

The rearrangement links TRBV29-1 to TRBJ2-5, with 10 bases aligning to TRBD2. The specimen sequenced was central memory CD4+ T cells from blood. The receptor was derived from a man in his thirties or forties with type 1 diabetes. Written as DNA, the CDR3 is TGCAGCGTTGGAAGAGCGGGGGGGCAGGAGACCCAGTACTTC. It codes for CSVGRAGGQETQYF.